Each of the 3 T cell receptor beta chains below was sequenced from the same sample in a study of esophageal squamous cell carcinoma under preoperative chemotherapy. TCRdb fed the PCR reads into MiXCR, producing one record per CDR3 protein. The sample includes under 13,000 distinct CDR3 sequences, roughly 63% of them seen just once. Time point in this sample: after preoperative PTX-NDP chemotherapy. This sample was taken from a patient given preoperative chemotherapy. Every receptor here comes from a human donor with esophageal squamous cell carcinoma. The donor label of this sample is uncertain.

The V and J genes are TRBV7-2 and TRBJ2-3; D tentatively reads TRBD1 or TRBD2 (7 bases each). The CDR3 covers 16 residues. V was pared by 8 bases and J by 12 bases, with 30 bases between. The V gene's germline CDR1 is SGHTA and CDR2 FQGNSA. The CDR3 loop is CASGGRGGGSKETQYF. CDR3 in DNA: TGTGCCAGCGGGGGGCGAGGGGGCGGGAGCAAAGAGACCCAGTATTTT.

CDR3: CAGSGARVTETQYF. DNA of the CDR3: TGTGCGGGCAGTGGGGCGCGAGTCACAGAGACCCAGTACTTC. The chain has TRBV12-3 or TRBV12-4 and TRBJ2-3; tentative D call: TRBD1 (5 bases). The end of the DNA is better explained by TRBJ2-5, so the J call may be wrong. The CDR3 extends over 14 amino acids.

Only a few counts were recorded for this clonotype. This chain links TRBV6-5 with TRBJ2-1; D unresolved. The DNA matches TRBJ2-5 better at its end, which makes the J call doubtful. This CDR3 is 15 amino acids long. CDR1 MNHEY and CDR2 SVGAGI come from the germline V gene. In DNA form, the CDR3 reads TGTGCCAGCAGTTACTCTGGCCGATTCCAAGAGACCCAGTACTTC. Its translation: CASSYSGRFQETQYF.